One T cell receptor beta chain is described in this entry. This clonotype was seen more than once but under ten times. The target of this receptor is not known. No much larger clone exists at a distance of one base, and base qualities are not known. The sample is drawn from a study of identical twins (TCRdb year 2016). As for the study more broadly: To test whether fetal clonotypes persist, this study deep-sequenced TCR alpha and beta repertoires from monozygotic twins, from unrelated adults of various ages, and from cord blood. To rule out contamination, replicate twin experiments were performed at different times with different library preparation protocols. Points the paper makes about the study in general: Out-of-frame TCR alpha sharing in monozygotic twins was systematically underestimated by recombination models, whereas sharing between unrelated individuals was in agreement with the recombination models. Abundant cord blood beta clonotypes had fewer insertions, young adult naive repertoires showed a similar but weaker trend, and memory repertoires showed no such trend. Because the same donors could not be followed over many years, the conclusions relied on cross-sectional statistical analysis. Zero-insertion analyses could be partly confounded by invariant T cells such as MAIT and iNKT, though diverse VJ usage argued against such confounding for most clonotypes. The excess sharing between twins in beta out-of-frame sequences was weaker because fewer shared sequences reduced the signal-to-noise ratio. Compared with coincidental sharing between unrelated individuals, an excess of low generation-probability sequences was observed among out-of-frame TCR alpha sequences shared between twins.

Every donor was a healthy Caucasian. Three pairs of female monozygotic twins, all aged about 18 to 29 years, were included in the twin cohort. Positive isolation kits from Invitrogen were used to isolate CD4+ and CD8+ T cell populations. The method behind the library was 5' RACE. The sequencer listed for this sample is Illumina HiSeq 2000. A universal primer binding site was introduced by template switching, and a unique molecular identifier was present in the final cDNA, enabling accurate counting of TCR cDNA molecules. Specific primers in the conserved constant-segment region were used to synthesize first-strand cDNA for TCR alpha and beta chains. To control for contamination, every cDNA library was double barcoded, receiving both a SMART-Mk sample barcode and Illumina barcodes. TruSeq adapter sequences, together with Illumina sample barcodes, were added in two successive PCR steps. The TCR alpha and beta cDNA libraries were sequenced on the Illumina HiSeq platform using custom primers. The authors processed their data as follows. Unique molecular identifiers were extracted from raw reads with MiGEC, and CDR3 positions were determined with MiXCR. Recombination models were inferred per individual with the repgenHMM and IGoR tools using an EM algorithm. Shared clonotypes were analyzed with the tcR package in R, and sharing was normalized by the product of cloneset sizes. To study raw recombination without the effects of thymic and clonal selection, out-of-frame nonproductive sequences were analyzed. The public reads were run again by TCRdb, first through fastp at Q25 and then through MiXCR, and only productive beta chains were kept. Records with the same CDR3 protein are collapsed into one entry carrying the most frequent genes and DNA. V and J calls and clone size were set by TCRdb, not the authors. Counted in this sample were 500,000 to 650,000 distinct CDR3 sequences; under 25% of them appeared once. The ten largest make up approximately 0.52% of the sample.

Taken from the germline V gene, the CDR1 and CDR2 loops are SGHTS and YDEGEE. The junction carries 10 bases between V and J, which are trimmed by 2 bases and 2 bases respectively. The cysteine opens and the phenylalanine closes a CDR3 of 14 amino acids. Only CDR3 DNA is held: 42 bases, read in frame from base 1. These data were likewise used in another study, on yellow fever vaccine responses in identical twins. As that second study puts it: The authors reported that the T cell response to vaccination in identical twins appeared partly convergent and partly personalized. Focusing on identical twins, the study followed the T cell clones that responded to the vaccine, and did so with precision.

The chain uses TRBV5-8 and TRBJ1-2; the D gene is perhaps TRBD1, from 6 matching bases. This TCR was sampled from a woman aged 18 to 35 in good health. Material for sequencing was CD4+ T cells sorted from blood. The DNA is as follows: TGTGCCAGCAGCTTTGGACAGCTGAACTATGGCTACACCTTC. This gives the protein CASSFGQLNYGYTF.